A selection of T cell receptor beta chains follows, all from one sample in a study of T cell responses to AZD1222 COVID-19 vaccine. Repertoires were generated with immunoSEQ multiplex PCR, while TCRdb's copy carries only in-frame clones and drops some. This sample has 120,000 or so clones, with about 87% found just once. The sequences come from peripheral blood, collected on day 0 of AZD1222 vaccination. Source of these receptors: an adult in good health. Both conserved end residues are part of each CDR3. The D gene is left open where the match is weak. Clone sizes are given selectively: once, few, many, or a class where the clone is expanded.

d_call: -
v_call: TRBV5-6
clone_size: -
j_call: TRBJ1-2
cdr3_nt: TGTGCCAGCAGCTTGCGCCGTTCTAACTATGGCTACACCTTC
cdr3_aa: CASSLRRSNYGYTF

d_call: -
v_call: TRBV5-4
clone_size: -
j_call: TRBJ2-2
cdr3_nt: TGTGCCAGCAGCTTGGATCCAGGGAACACCGGGGAGCTGTTTTTT
cdr3_aa: CASSLDPGNTGELFF

d_call: -
v_call: TRBV12-3/TRBV12-4
clone_size: -
j_call: TRBJ1-2
cdr3_nt: TGTGCCAGCAGCGAGGGGTCCAAGCGGGGCTACACCTTC
cdr3_aa: CASSEGSKRGYTF

d_call: TRBD1
v_call: TRBV5-6
clone_size: once
j_call: TRBJ1-1
cdr3_nt: TGTGCCAGCAGTCAAAGGGGGACAGGGGGCACTGAAGCTTTCTTT
cdr3_aa: CASSQRGTGGTEAFF

d_call: -
v_call: TRBV2
clone_size: -
j_call: TRBJ2-1
cdr3_nt: TGTGCCAGCAGTAAGGACTCCCATGGGCAGTTCTTC
cdr3_aa: CASSKDSHGQFF

d_call: TRBD1
v_call: TRBV5-4
clone_size: -
j_call: TRBJ2-5
cdr3_nt: TGTGCCAGCAGCTTACAGGGGGAAGAGACCCAGTACTTC
cdr3_aa: CASSLQGEETQYF

d_call: -
v_call: TRBV19
clone_size: few
j_call: TRBJ1-6
cdr3_nt: TGTGCCAGTAGGACCGTGGCAGGGTGGAATAATTCACCCCTCCACTTT
cdr3_aa: CASRTVAGWNNSPLHF

d_call: TRBD2
v_call: TRBV5-6
clone_size: -
j_call: TRBJ2-3
cdr3_nt: TGTGCCAGCAGCTTGGATGGCGGGGGGGTGGATACGCAGTATTTT
cdr3_aa: CASSLDGGGVDTQYF

d_call: -
v_call: TRBV7-2
clone_size: -
j_call: TRBJ2-5
cdr3_nt: TGTGCCAGCAGCTTAGCGGCACAAGAGACCCAGTACTTC
cdr3_aa: CASSLAAQETQYF

d_call: -
v_call: TRBV6-6
clone_size: few
j_call: TRBJ2-1
cdr3_nt: TGTGCCAGTTCTTATCCCTACAATGAGCAGTTCTTC
cdr3_aa: CASSYPYNEQFF

d_call: -
v_call: TRBV2
clone_size: -
j_call: TRBJ1-5
cdr3_nt: TGTGCCAGCAGTGATGGAGGGTCGGTTCAGCCCCAGCATTTT
cdr3_aa: CASSDGGSVQPQHF

d_call: -
v_call: TRBV29-1
clone_size: few
j_call: TRBJ1-2
cdr3_nt: TGCAGCGTTGAACGGACGGGCTATGGCTACACCTTC
cdr3_aa: CSVERTGYGYTF

d_call: -
v_call: TRBV7-8
clone_size: -
j_call: TRBJ1-3
cdr3_nt: TGTGCCAGCAGAGAGGGCCGATCTGGAAACACCATATATTTT
cdr3_aa: CASREGRSGNTIYF

d_call: -
v_call: TRBV7-8
clone_size: -
j_call: TRBJ2-7
cdr3_nt: TGTGCCAGCACCCCCGGGGGACTTACTTCCTACGAGCAGTACTTC
cdr3_aa: CASTPGGLTSYEQYF

d_call: -
v_call: TRBV6-4
clone_size: -
j_call: TRBJ2-2
cdr3_nt: TGTGCCAGCAGTGACGGCGAAGCCACCGGGGAGCTGTTTTTT
cdr3_aa: CASSDGEATGELFF

d_call: -
v_call: TRBV6-5
clone_size: -
j_call: TRBJ2-3
cdr3_nt: TGTGCCAGCAGGCCCTTGAGCACAGATACGCAGTATTTT
cdr3_aa: CASRPLSTDTQYF

d_call: -
v_call: TRBV28
clone_size: -
j_call: TRBJ2-5
cdr3_nt: TGTGCCAGCAGTCCCAGGACAGCAGAGACCCAGTACTTC
cdr3_aa: CASSPRTAETQYF

d_call: TRBD2
v_call: TRBV15
clone_size: -
j_call: TRBJ2-5
cdr3_nt: TGTGCCACCAGCAGAGATGGGGCGCGGGGGGGTAGGGAGACCCAGTACTTC
cdr3_aa: CATSRDGARGGRETQYF

d_call: TRBD2
v_call: TRBV24-1
clone_size: -
j_call: TRBJ2-1
cdr3_nt: TGTGCCACCAGTGATTCCTCGACTAGCGGGGGGGACAATGAGCAGTTCTTC
cdr3_aa: CATSDSSTSGGDNEQFF

d_call: -
v_call: TRBV11-2
clone_size: -
j_call: TRBJ2-3
cdr3_nt: TGTGCCAGCAGCTTGGGGAACACAGATACGCAGTATTTT
cdr3_aa: CASSLGNTDTQYF

d_call: -
v_call: TRBV6-6
clone_size: -
j_call: TRBJ1-5
cdr3_nt: TGTGCCAGCAGTTTTAGCAATCAGCCCCAGCATTTT
cdr3_aa: CASSFSNQPQHF

d_call: TRBD2
v_call: TRBV6-2/TRBV6-3
clone_size: -
j_call: TRBJ2-1
cdr3_nt: TGTGCCAGCAGTTCACTAGCGGGGGGGCCGTTCAATGAGCAGTTCTTC
cdr3_aa: CASSSLAGGPFNEQFF

d_call: TRBD1
v_call: TRBV20-1
clone_size: -
j_call: TRBJ1-2
cdr3_nt: TGCAGGACATGGGACAGTTGGGGCTACACCTTC
cdr3_aa: CRTWDSWGYTF

d_call: -
v_call: TRBV5-6
clone_size: -
j_call: TRBJ1-5
cdr3_nt: TGTGCCAGCAGCTTGTACGGCATGGGCAATCAGCCCCAGCATTTT
cdr3_aa: CASSLYGMGNQPQHF

d_call: TRBD2
v_call: TRBV3-1/TRBV3-2
clone_size: many
j_call: TRBJ2-3
cdr3_nt: TGTGCCAGCAGCCAAGCGGGGACTAGTGCCACAGATACGCAGTATTTT
cdr3_aa: CASSQAGTSATDTQYF

d_call: -
v_call: TRBV9
clone_size: -
j_call: TRBJ1-6
cdr3_nt: TGTGCCAGCAGCGTAGATGTAGGGGGAGCTAATAATTCACCCCTCCACTTT
cdr3_aa: CASSVDVGGANNSPLHF

d_call: -
v_call: TRBV12-3/TRBV12-4
clone_size: -
j_call: TRBJ2-7
cdr3_nt: TGTGCCAGCAGCCTACAAACCGGGAGCGAGCAGTACTTC
cdr3_aa: CASSLQTGSEQYF

d_call: TRBD2
v_call: TRBV11-3
clone_size: once
j_call: TRBJ2-1
cdr3_nt: TGTGCCAGCAGCTTAGGGGGACTAGCGGGGGAATGGGAGCAGTTCTTC
cdr3_aa: CASSLGGLAGEWEQFF

d_call: -
v_call: TRBV20-1
clone_size: -
j_call: TRBJ1-2
cdr3_nt: TGCAGTGCTAGTACCAGTGACTATGGCTACACCTTC
cdr3_aa: CSASTSDYGYTF

d_call: -
v_call: TRBV10-2
clone_size: -
j_call: TRBJ1-1
cdr3_nt: TGCGCCAGCATCAAAGAGGGACGGCCGAACACTGAAGCTTTCTTT
cdr3_aa: CASIKEGRPNTEAFF

d_call: TRBD2
v_call: TRBV7-9
clone_size: -
j_call: TRBJ2-3
cdr3_nt: TGTGCCAGCAGGGGACTAGCGGGGGATACGCAGTATTTT
cdr3_aa: CASRGLAGDTQYF

d_call: -
v_call: TRBV12-2
clone_size: -
j_call: TRBJ2-5
cdr3_nt: TGTGCAAGTCGCTTAGAGACCCAGTACTTC
cdr3_aa: CASRLETQYF

d_call: -
v_call: TRBV3-1/TRBV3-2
clone_size: -
j_call: TRBJ1-1
cdr3_nt: TGTGCCAGCAGCCCGGGGAGGAACACTGAAGCTTTCTTT
cdr3_aa: CASSPGRNTEAFF

d_call: -
v_call: TRBV5-1
clone_size: once
j_call: TRBJ1-2
cdr3_nt: TGCGCCAGCAGCCCCATCCAGGGATCCGGCTACACCTTC
cdr3_aa: CASSPIQGSGYTF

d_call: TRBD1
v_call: TRBV6-5
clone_size: few
j_call: TRBJ1-2
cdr3_nt: TGTGCCAGCAGTTACTTTGGACAGGGGATGGATGGCTACACCTTC
cdr3_aa: CASSYFGQGMDGYTF

d_call: -
v_call: TRBV4-2
clone_size: -
j_call: TRBJ2-3
cdr3_nt: TGTGCCAGCAGCCAAGTGGTCGGCAGCACAGATACGCAGTATTTT
cdr3_aa: CASSQVVGSTDTQYF

d_call: TRBD1
v_call: TRBV23-1
clone_size: -
j_call: TRBJ2-1
cdr3_nt: TGCGCCAGCAGTGAGGTCGCAGGGGGCCTCTACAATGAGCAGTTCTTC
cdr3_aa: CASSEVAGGLYNEQFF

d_call: TRBD2
v_call: TRBV11-3
clone_size: -
j_call: TRBJ2-2
cdr3_nt: TGTGCCAGCAGCTTAGTTGGTAGCGGGGGGCCCGGGGGCACCGGGGAGCTGTTTTTT
cdr3_aa: CASSLVGSGGPGGTGELFF